The 17 T cell receptor beta chains given below trace back to one sample, sequenced in a study of identical twins. TCRdb fed the 5' RACE reads into MiXCR, producing one record per CDR3 protein. The data show about 550,000 distinct CDR3 sequences, 20% to 25% seen once. This sample was also put to use in a study of yellow fever vaccine responses in identical twins.

Material for sequencing was CD4+ T cells sorted from blood. The source is a woman between 18 and 30 years old in good health.

The CDR3 is CASSLGGSEKLFF. The CDR3 region has the DNA TGCGCCAGCAGCTTAGGAGGGAGTGAAAAACTGTTTTTT. The J gene is TRBJ1-4, the V gene TRBV5-1; D unresolved. Germline values: CDR1 SGHRS, CDR2 YFSETQ. This CDR3 is 13 amino acids long. V was clipped by 2 bases and J by 7 bases, with 9 bases between them.

The chain employs TRBV6-5 and TRBJ2-7, with 10 bases identical to TRBD2. This CDR3 has 15 residues. Trimming cost V 2 bases and J 5 bases; bases outside gene matches: 6. The V gene's germline CDR1 is MNHEY and CDR2 SVGAGI. The CDR3, as DNA: TGTGCCAGCAGTTACACTAGCGGGATGTCCCACGAGCAGTACTTC. Its translation: CASSYTSGMSHEQYF.

The chain recombines TRBV12-3 or TRBV12-4 with TRBJ2-4; 7 positions match TRBD1. The CDR3 loop spans 17 amino acids. Germline trimming cut 3 bases from V and 0 bases from J; bases unmatched to any gene: 8. The DNA of the CDR3 is TGTGCCAGCAGTTTTCCCGGGACAGCACTAGCCAAAAACATTCAGTACTTC. This sequence encodes CASSFPGTALAKNIQYF.

The rearrangement links TRBV12-3 or TRBV12-4 to TRBJ2-7; no clear D. This CDR3 has 13 amino acids. With 0 bases removed from V and 0 bases from J, the gap between germline ends came to 3 bases. The CDR3 nucleotides read TGTGCCAGCAGTTTAGCGAGCTCCTACGAGCAGTACGTC. Translated, it gives CASSLASSYEQYV.

The chain combines TRBV12-3 or TRBV12-4 with TRBJ2-1, with 14 bases aligning to TRBD2. The V segment lost 1 base and the J segment 14 bases; nucleotides outside the gene matches: 10. The CDR3 has 16 residues. The DNA of the CDR3 is TGTGCCAGCAGTTTAGGGGGCGGGACTAGCGGGGGTAAAGAGTTCTTC. The encoded protein is CASSLGGGTSGGKEFF.

This chain joins TRBV24-1 and TRBJ2-1; TRBD2 matches at 8 bases. Germline CDR1 KGHDR, CDR2 SFDVKD. The CDR3 extends over 15 amino acids. V lost 3 bases and J lost 6; bases outside the gene matches: 6. The DNA for the CDR3 is TGTGCCACCAGTGATCCTAGCGGGTATGGCAATGAGCAGTTCTTC. This encodes CATSDPSGYGNEQFF.

This clonotype appeared a few times. CDR3 coding DNA: TGCAGCGTCAGCGGCGGGAGGGTGGATGAGCAGTTCTTC. This gives the protein CSVSGGRVDEQFF. The rearrangement uses TRBV29-1 and TRBJ2-1; 9 bases agree with TRBD2. Trimming removed 6 bases from V and 8 bases from J; junction bases left unmatched: 8. The CDR3 contains 13 residues. Germline-derived CDR1 and CDR2 are SQVTM and ANQGSEA.

The genes are TRBV27 and TRBJ2-6; tentative D call: TRBD2 (6 bases). V dropped 11 bases and J dropped 0 bases, with 17 bases sitting between them. Germline loops: CDR1 MNHEY, CDR2 SMNVEV (reference sequence). The CDR3 totals 16 residues. CDR3 coding DNA: TGTGCCTCTCAGTTCCGGAGGGGCTCTGGGGCCAACGTCCTGACTTTC. Its translation is CASQFRRGSGANVLTF. The full variable domain, with the rest looked up from reference TRBV27 and TRBJ2-6, is EAQVTQNPRYLITVTGKKLTVTCSQNMNHEYMSWYRQDPGLGLRQIYYSMNVEVTDKGDVPEGYKVSRKEKRNFPLILESPSPNQTSLYFCASQFRRGSGANVLTFGAGSRLTVL.

The chain uses TRBV12-3 or TRBV12-4 and TRBJ2-3; TRBD1 might be the D (6 bases). This CDR3 contains 15 residues. Trimming removed 4 bases at V and 0 bases at J, with 11 bases between. CDR3 sequence: CASSSRQASTDTQYF. The CDR3 DNA reads TGTGCCAGCAGTTCCAGACAGGCGAGCACAGATACGCAGTATTTT.

This clonotype was observed a few times. The V gene is TRBV6-1, the J gene TRBJ2-5; D might be TRBD1 (5 bases). Trimming took off 7 bases at V and 2 bases at J, with 17 bases between the two ends. CDR3 length: 15 amino acids. Per germline, CDR1 MNHNS and CDR2 SASEGT. The CDR3 sequence is CASKRRAGQQETQYF. CDR3 DNA sequence: TGTGCCAGCAAAAGACGGGCAGGGCAACAAGAGACCCAGTACTTC.

This chain connects TRBV7-3 to TRBJ2-6; D not resolved. Between the trimmed V and J ends, which lost 5 bases and 2 bases, there was a span of 7 bases. Germline V gene sequence: CDR1 SGHTA, CDR2 FQGTGA. This CDR3 is 14 amino acids long. The DNA of the CDR3 is TGTGCCAGCAGCGCAAACCCTGGGGCCAACGTCCTGACTTTC. As protein: CASSANPGANVLTF.

In DNA form, the CDR3 reads TGTGCCAGCACCTCGGGCAGCGCGAACACCGGGGAGCTGTTTTTT. As protein: CASTSGSANTGELFF. The chain carries TRBV28 and TRBJ2-2; D gene ambiguous. The CDR3 spans 15 residues. From germline, CDR1 is MDHEN and CDR2 SYDVKM. Deletions cut 7 bases from V and 0 bases from J, with 12 bases between.

V gene TRBV10-3 combines with J gene TRBJ2-3; TRBD1 agrees at 10 bases. The CDR3 consists of 16 residues. The J segment lost 6 bases and the V segment lost 0 bases, leaving 6 bases of the junction unmatched. From germline, CDR1 is ENHRY and CDR2 SYGVKD. CDR3 amino acids: CAISESGTGVSDTQYF. The DNA of the CDR3 is TGTGCCATCAGTGAGTCCGGGACAGGGGTTTCGGATACGCAGTATTTT.

The chain is built from TRBV7-2 and TRBJ1-1; 10 bases match TRBD1. From germline, CDR1 is SGHTA and CDR2 FQGNSA. This CDR3 has 15 residues. V was clipped by 0 bases and J by 5 bases; unmatched bases: 3. CDR3 in DNA: TGTGCCAGCAGCTTAGCTGTGGGACAGGGGACTGAAGCTTTCTTT. Translated: CASSLAVGQGTEAFF.

This clonotype was counted between two and nine times. V is TRBV5-1 and J is TRBJ1-4, with 9 bases lining up with TRBD1. This CDR3 spans 16 amino acids. CDR1 is SGHRS and CDR2 is YFSETQ in the germline V gene. The V and J ends lost 0 bases and 8 bases, in that order; junction bases with no gene match: 8. The CDR3 nucleotides are TGCGCCAGCAGCTTGGCCGTGGGACAGGGCGTCGAAAAACTGTTTTTT. As protein: CASSLAVGQGVEKLFF.

The chain recombines TRBV5-1 with TRBJ2-3; D assignment may be TRBD1 or TRBD2 (5 bases each). Germline CDR1 SGHRS, CDR2 YFSETQ. V was clipped by 5 bases and J by 7 bases, with 20 bases between them. The CDR3 is 15 amino acids. The CDR3 sequence: CASRDGTVNGNTQYF. The CDR3 DNA reads as TGCGCCAGCAGGGACGGGACCGTTAACGGGAATACGCAGTATTTT.

The table lists this clonotype with a few counts. The chain employs TRBV11-2 and TRBJ2-3, with a tentative D call TRBD2 (7 bases). The CDR3 loop spans 16 amino acids. Germline assignment: CDR1 SGHAT and CDR2 FQNNGV. The V end lost 6 bases, the J end lost 5 bases, and 21 bases lay between the germline ends. CDR3 nucleotides: TGTGCCAGCAGGGGAGGGGGGCTAGCGGATCGAGATACGCAGTATTTT. Protein: CASRGGGLADRDTQYF.